Sequencing of this T cell receptor beta chain was carried out in a study of response to subunit inactivated influenza vaccine. General study findings and limits: Each seasonal influenza vaccination recruits few new T cells, the authors suggested.

A remark on this clonotype: Its antigen is currently unknown.

MiXCR, run by TCRdb on the RT-PCR reads, gives a single entry per CDR3 protein. The sample has under 950,000 distinct CDR3 sequences, roughly 20% seen once. The CDR3 has 16 residues. V was shortened by 2 bases and J by 6 bases, with 20 bases between the two germline ends. The germline V gene has CDR1 MGHDK and CDR2 SYGVNS. This chain joins TRBV25-1 and TRBJ2-7; either TRBD1 or TRBD2 may supply D (5 bases each). Sequenced material: PBMCs from blood, taken 4 to 6 days after vaccination. This TCR came from a man aged 50 to 59 who received an inactivated influenza vaccine. The chain's CDR3 is CASSETRGSHGGEQYF. For the CDR3, the DNA is TGTGCCAGCAGTGAAACCCGGGGCTCACACGGCGGCGAGCAGTACTTC.